This is a list of T cell receptor beta chains from one sample in a study of cytomegalovirus exposure and HLA in healthy donors. The data were produced by immunoSEQ multiplex PCR, yet TCRdb's version contains in-frame clones alone and is incomplete. The sample includes 200,000 to 250,000 clones, 85% to 90% of them seen just once. Sequencing was done on a sample of PBMCs. The receptor set was obtained from a human donor in good health. The CDR3 runs from the conserved cysteine through the conserved F or W. The order of the fields is CDR3 length, J gene, clone size, V gene, D gene, CDR3 protein, CDR3 DNA. The D gene is left open where the match is weak. A clone size is listed for some rows: how often the clone was seen (once, few, many), or a class if it is expanded.

length: 17
J: TRBJ2-5
size: -
V: TRBV5-1
D: TRBD2
CDR3: CASSLASGLAGYETQYF
DNA: TGCGCCAGCAGCTTGGCATCGGGACTAGCGGGATACGAGACCCAGTACTTC

length: 15
J: TRBJ1-1
size: few
V: TRBV6-5
D: -
CDR3: CASSKLSGLNTEAFF
DNA: TGTGCCAGCAGTAAACTTTCAGGGTTGAACACTGAAGCTTTCTTT

length: 14
J: TRBJ2-3
size: -
V: TRBV5-1
D: TRBD2
CDR3: CASSRRTSADTQYF
DNA: TGCGCCAGCAGCCGGAGGACTAGTGCAGATACGCAGTATTTT

length: 15
J: TRBJ1-5
size: -
V: TRBV19
D: TRBD1
CDR3: CASSPQTGSNQPQHF
DNA: TGTGCCAGTAGCCCTCAGACAGGGAGCAATCAGCCCCAGCATTTT

length: 14
J: TRBJ2-5
size: once
V: TRBV19
D: TRBD2
CDR3: CASGTSGIVETQYF
DNA: TGTGCCAGTGGGACTAGCGGGATCGTGGAGACCCAGTACTTC

length: 15
J: TRBJ2-5
size: few
V: TRBV11-1
D: TRBD1
CDR3: CASSLYRGNQETQYF
DNA: TGTGCCAGCAGCTTATACAGGGGAAACCAAGAGACCCAGTACTTC

length: 14
J: TRBJ1-5
size: -
V: TRBV2
D: TRBD1
CDR3: CASRGTASNQPQHF
DNA: TGTGCCAGCAGGGGGACAGCTAGCAATCAGCCCCAGCATTTT

length: 13
J: TRBJ2-7
size: -
V: TRBV30
D: -
CDR3: CAWSAAGVGEQYF
DNA: TGTGCCTGGAGTGCGGCAGGGGTGGGCGAGCAGTACTTC

length: 15
J: TRBJ1-1
size: -
V: TRBV6-4
D: -
CDR3: CASSARGTENTEAFF
DNA: TGTGCCAGCAGTGCCCGCGGGACGGAGAACACTGAAGCTTTCTTT

length: 14
J: TRBJ2-5
size: -
V: TRBV11-2
D: -
CDR3: CASRRWQEGETQYF
DNA: TGTGCCAGCAGGAGGTGGCAGGAGGGAGAGACCCAGTACTTC

length: 15
J: TRBJ2-1
size: -
V: TRBV27
D: TRBD1
CDR3: CASSSTGGRINEQFF
DNA: TGTGCCAGCAGTTCGACAGGGGGGAGAATTAATGAGCAGTTCTTC

length: 17
J: TRBJ2-7
size: -
V: TRBV5-1
D: TRBD2
CDR3: CASSLAASGRPSYEQYF
DNA: TGCGCCAGCAGCTTGGCGGCTAGCGGGAGGCCATCCTACGAGCAGTACTTC

length: 14
J: TRBJ1-1
size: -
V: TRBV15
D: -
CDR3: CATSSAGSRTEAFF
DNA: TGTGCCACCAGCAGTGCAGGCAGTCGAACTGAAGCTTTCTTT

length: 14
J: TRBJ2-2
size: -
V: TRBV4-3
D: -
CDR3: CASSQDSPFGELFF
DNA: TGCGCCAGCAGCCAAGATAGCCCCTTCGGGGAGCTGTTTTTT

length: 17
J: TRBJ1-6
size: -
V: TRBV27
D: TRBD1
CDR3: CASSPSTRTGDYSPLHF
DNA: TGTGCCAGCAGTCCCTCGACCAGGACAGGGGACTATTCACCCCTCCACTTT

length: 12
J: TRBJ1-2
size: -
V: TRBV6-6
D: -
CDR3: CAGRVGGDGYTF
DNA: TGTGCCGGCAGGGTGGGAGGGGATGGCTACACCTTC

length: 14
J: TRBJ2-7
size: once
V: TRBV6-5
D: TRBD1
CDR3: CASSYRDRGNEQYF
DNA: TGTGCCAGCAGTTATAGGGACAGGGGCAACGAGCAGTACTTC

length: 15
J: TRBJ2-1
size: -
V: TRBV7-3
D: TRBD1
CDR3: CASSSRSTGGHEQFF
DNA: TGTGCCAGCAGCTCACGATCTACAGGGGGCCACGAGCAGTTCTTC

length: 19
J: TRBJ2-3
size: -
V: TRBV9
D: TRBD1
CDR3: CASSLERDRGTLGTDTQYF
DNA: TGTGCCAGCAGCCTAGAACGGGACAGGGGAACTCTCGGCACAGATACGCAGTATTTT

length: 14
J: TRBJ1-2
size: -
V: TRBV9
D: -
CDR3: CASSPPATQISYTF
DNA: TGTGCCAGCAGCCCCCCCGCCACCCAGATTTCCTACACCTTC

length: 14
J: TRBJ1-1
size: -
V: TRBV6-1
D: -
CDR3: CASSRQRSDTEAFF
DNA: TGTGCCAGCAGTCGACAGCGAAGCGACACTGAAGCTTTCTTT

length: 18
J: TRBJ2-1
size: -
V: TRBV9
D: TRBD2
CDR3: CASSVDLAGWSSYNEQFF
DNA: TGTGCCAGCAGCGTAGACCTAGCGGGATGGAGCTCCTACAATGAGCAGTTCTTC

length: 14
J: TRBJ2-7
size: -
V: TRBV5-6
D: -
CDR3: CASSLGGSPYEQYF
DNA: TGTGCCAGCAGCTTAGGAGGTAGCCCCTACGAGCAGTACTTC

length: 15
J: TRBJ2-5
size: -
V: TRBV27
D: -
CDR3: CASSLLGRGQETQYF
DNA: TGTGCCAGCAGTTTATTAGGGCGGGGTCAAGAGACCCAGTACTTC

length: 13
J: TRBJ2-1
size: -
V: TRBV28
D: -
CDR3: CASSLSRHNEQFF
DNA: TGTGCCAGCAGTTTATCTAGACACAATGAGCAGTTCTTC

length: 13
J: TRBJ2-7
size: -
V: TRBV30
D: TRBD1
CDR3: CAWSPGTGGEQYF
DNA: TGTGCCTGGAGTCCTGGGACAGGGGGAGAGCAGTACTTC

length: 14
J: TRBJ2-7
size: -
V: TRBV7-2
D: TRBD2
CDR3: CASSLMREGYEQYF
DNA: TGTGCCAGCAGCTTAATGCGGGAGGGCTACGAGCAGTACTTC

length: 14
J: TRBJ2-7
size: -
V: TRBV4-2
D: TRBD2
CDR3: CASSKGLAVYEQYF
DNA: TGTGCCAGCAGCAAGGGACTAGCCGTTTACGAGCAGTACTTC

length: 15
J: TRBJ2-6
size: -
V: TRBV6-5
D: -
CDR3: CASSQTSSGANVLTF
DNA: TGTGCCAGCAGTCAAACTAGCTCTGGGGCCAACGTCCTGACTTTC

length: 11
J: TRBJ1-1
size: -
V: TRBV20-1
D: -
CDR3: CSAREYPEAFF
DNA: TGCAGTGCTAGAGAGTATCCTGAAGCTTTCTTT

length: 18
J: TRBJ1-2
size: -
V: TRBV21-1
D: -
CDR3: CASSKATGDRGPDYGYTF
DNA: TGTGCCAGCAGCAAAGCGACAGGCGACAGGGGGCCGGACTATGGCTACACCTTC

length: 14
J: TRBJ1-5
size: -
V: TRBV5-5
D: TRBD1
CDR3: CASSMGQGTQPQHF
DNA: TGTGCCAGCAGTATGGGACAGGGGACTCAGCCCCAGCATTTT

length: 15
J: TRBJ2-7
size: -
V: TRBV4-1
D: TRBD2
CDR3: CASSQGGLAAYEQYF
DNA: TGCGCCAGCAGCCAAGGGGGACTAGCGGCTTACGAGCAGTACTTC

length: 15
J: TRBJ1-1
size: -
V: TRBV19
D: TRBD1
CDR3: CASSTGGAINTEAFF
DNA: TGTGCCAGTAGTACAGGGGGCGCGATCAACACTGAAGCTTTCTTT

length: 15
J: TRBJ2-2
size: few
V: TRBV6-1
D: -
CDR3: CASSLGLANTGELFF
DNA: TGTGCCAGCAGTTTGGGGCTAGCGAACACCGGGGAGCTGTTTTTT

length: 13
J: TRBJ1-2
size: -
V: TRBV29-1
D: -
CDR3: CSVIDRNNYGYTF
DNA: TGCAGCGTGATCGACAGGAATAACTATGGCTACACCTTC

length: 15
J: TRBJ2-7
size: -
V: TRBV6-6
D: -
CDR3: CASSHSGLGVYEQYF
DNA: TGTGCCAGCAGCCACTCGGGACTCGGTGTCTACGAGCAGTACTTC

length: 13
J: TRBJ2-7
size: once
V: TRBV18
D: -
CDR3: CASSPDISYEQYF
DNA: TGTGCCAGCTCACCGGACATCTCCTACGAGCAGTACTTC

length: 13
J: TRBJ2-1
size: -
V: TRBV11-1
D: -
CDR3: CASSRDRRNEQFF
DNA: TGTGCCAGCAGCAGAGACAGGCGCAATGAGCAGTTCTTC

length: 14
J: TRBJ2-3
size: -
V: TRBV10-3
D: -
CDR3: CAISAGQVPDTQYF
DNA: TGTGCCATCAGTGCGGGACAAGTCCCAGATACGCAGTATTTT

length: 15
J: TRBJ1-5
size: -
V: TRBV28
D: TRBD1
CDR3: CASSPQGQGNQPQHF
DNA: TGTGCCAGCAGTCCACAGGGGCAGGGCAATCAGCCCCAGCATTTT

length: 15
J: TRBJ2-3
size: -
V: TRBV19
D: -
CDR3: CASSIMGRVVDTQYF
DNA: TGTGCCAGTAGTATTATGGGCAGGGTAGTAGATACGCAGTATTTT

length: 13
J: TRBJ1-1
size: -
V: TRBV6-5
D: -
CDR3: CASSSTQGTEAFF
DNA: TGTGCCAGCAGTTCAACACAGGGAACCGAAGCTTTCTTT

length: 18
J: TRBJ2-2
size: -
V: TRBV4-1
D: TRBD2
CDR3: CASSQDLAGGLGTGELFF
DNA: TGCGCCAGCAGCCAAGATCTGGCGGGAGGGCTAGGTACCGGGGAGCTGTTTTTT

length: 15
J: TRBJ2-3
size: -
V: TRBV19
D: TRBD1
CDR3: CASSTGTGGTDTQYF
DNA: TGTGCCAGTAGTACTGGGACAGGCGGCACAGATACGCAGTATTTT

length: 15
J: TRBJ2-1
size: -
V: TRBV9
D: -
CDR3: CASSADTGGLNEQFF
DNA: TGTGCCAGCAGCGCGGACACCGGGGGACTCAATGAGCAGTTCTTC

length: 15
J: TRBJ2-7
size: few
V: TRBV4-2
D: -
CDR3: CASSQEGRSPYEQYF
DNA: TGTGCCAGCAGCCAAGAGGGCAGGTCCCCCTACGAGCAGTACTTC

length: 16
J: TRBJ2-1
size: -
V: TRBV5-4
D: TRBD1
CDR3: CASSAQTGGKYNEQFF
DNA: TGTGCCAGCAGCGCACAGACAGGGGGCAAATACAATGAGCAGTTCTTC

length: 16
J: TRBJ2-1
size: -
V: TRBV27
D: TRBD2
CDR3: CASSLLGGGNYNEQFF
DNA: TGTGCCAGCAGTTTATTGGGGGGAGGGAATTACAATGAGCAGTTCTTC

length: 16
J: TRBJ1-6
size: few
V: TRBV30
D: -
CDR3: CAWSVLTTRYRSPLHF
DNA: TGTGCCTGGAGTGTACTGACGACACGGTATCGGTCACCCCTCCACTTT

length: 13
J: TRBJ1-1
size: few
V: TRBV7-9
D: TRBD1
CDR3: CASSLGTVTEAFF
DNA: TGTGCCAGCAGCTTGGGGACAGTCACTGAAGCTTTCTTT

length: 17
J: TRBJ2-5
size: -
V: TRBV7-8
D: TRBD2
CDR3: CASSLRLAGGLRETQYF
DNA: TGTGCCAGCAGCTTACGGTTAGCGGGAGGGCTCCGAGAGACCCAGTACTTC

length: 16
J: TRBJ2-3
size: -
V: TRBV7-2
D: TRBD2
CDR3: CASSSLAGRRTDTQYF
DNA: TGTGCCAGCAGCTCGCTAGCGGGCCGACGCACAGATACGCAGTATTTT

length: 17
J: TRBJ2-3
size: few
V: TRBV7-2
D: TRBD2
CDR3: CASSLRAGRGYTDTQYF
DNA: TGTGCCAGCAGCTTACGGGCCGGGAGGGGTTACACAGATACGCAGTATTTT

length: 15
J: TRBJ1-1
size: few
V: TRBV6-1
D: TRBD1
CDR3: CASRGQGAVWTEAFF
DNA: TGTGCCAGCAGGGGACAGGGGGCGGTATGGACTGAAGCTTTCTTT

length: 15
J: TRBJ2-3
size: -
V: TRBV6-4
D: TRBD2
CDR3: CASSGIAGDTDTQYF
DNA: TGTGCCAGCAGTGGTATAGCGGGGGACACAGATACGCAGTATTTT

length: 15
J: TRBJ2-6
size: -
V: TRBV5-1
D: -
CDR3: CASSLASSGANVLTF
DNA: TGCGCCAGCAGCTTGGCTAGCTCTGGGGCCAACGTCCTGACTTTC

length: 16
J: TRBJ2-7
size: -
V: TRBV4-1
D: -
CDR3: CASSQDRVSGAYEQYF
DNA: TGCGCCAGCAGCCAAGATCGGGTTAGCGGTGCCTACGAGCAGTACTTC